These 30 T cell receptor beta chains share one sample of origin, sequenced in a study of response to subunit inactivated influenza vaccine. Via MiXCR, TCRdb re-called the RT-PCR reads, giving one row per CDR3 protein. This table has about 500,000 distinct CDR3 sequences, 16% appearing once. The specimen was CD4+ T cells sorted from PBMCs, collected about 24 months after vaccination. These TCRs come from a man between 50 and 69 years old who received an inactivated influenza vaccine.

This sequence joins TRBV7-9 and TRBJ2-3, with D possibly being TRBD1 or TRBD2 (5 bases each). Trimming left V 3 bases short and J 3 bases short, with 16 bases between. Germline assignment: CDR1 SEHNR and CDR2 FQNEAQ (reference sequence). This CDR3 is 16 amino acids long. The CDR3: CASSLQGEQITDTQYF. CDR3 nucleotide sequence: TGTGCCAGCAGCTTGCAGGGAGAGCAAATTACAGATACGCAGTATTTT.

This clonotype was counted between two and nine times. The gene calls are TRBV10-3 and TRBJ2-1, with 14 bases that match TRBD2. Germline CDR1 reads ENHRY; CDR2 reads SYGVKD. Trimming took 6 bases from V and 3 from J; bases not matched to a gene: 4. There are 16 residues in the CDR3. CDR3 in DNA: TGTGCCATCAGGGGGACTAGCGGGGGTTTCTACAATGAGCAGTTCTTC. Translated, it gives CAIRGTSGGFYNEQFF.

The gene calls are TRBV29-1 and TRBJ1-2; tentative D call: TRBD1 (6 bases). Germline CDR1 SQVTM, CDR2 ANQGSEA. The CDR3 has 14 residues. Trimming removed 1 base at V and 4 bases at J, with 13 bases between. CDR3 sequence: CSVEAGTSAYGYTF. CDR3 in DNA: TGCAGCGTTGAAGCTGGGACAAGCGCCTATGGCTACACCTTC.

The genes are TRBV6-2 or TRBV6-3 and TRBJ1-2; TRBD1 aligns across 7 bases. V shed 6 bases and J 3 bases; nucleotides not matched to a gene: 13. This CDR3 spans 16 amino acids. From germline, CDR1 is MNHEY and CDR2 SVGEGT. The chain's CDR3 is CASSRTGDRVYYGYTF. CDR3 nucleotide sequence: TGTGCCAGCAGCCGAACGGGTGACAGGGTGTACTATGGCTACACCTTC.

This clonotype was observed at least ten times. The gene calls are TRBV12-3 or TRBV12-4 and TRBJ2-5; weak D call: TRBD1 (5 bases). The ends were cut back, 5 bases at V and 5 bases at J, with 9 bases in the middle. The CDR3 covers 12 residues. The CDR3 loop reads CASSDPGETQYF. The DNA for the CDR3 is TGTGCCAGCAGTGACCCAGGGGAGACCCAGTACTTC.

This clonotype was seen more than once but under ten times. The chain recombines TRBV6-5 with TRBJ2-7; 9 bases agree with TRBD1. CDR3 size: 15 residues. CDR1 and CDR2 from the germline V gene are MNHEY and SVGAGI. V trimming: 0 bases; J trimming: 4 bases; junction bases outside the gene matches: 4. The chain's CDR3 is CASSYSNDRGYEQYF. Written as DNA, the CDR3 is TGTGCCAGCAGTTACTCGAATGACAGGGGGTACGAGCAGTACTTC.

This clonotype was seen a few times. The chain combines TRBV12-2 with TRBJ2-1; the D call TRBD2 from the table was never checked on the DNA. TRBV12-2 is given as a pseudogene. The CDR3 runs to 17 residues. CDR3 coding DNA: TGTGCAAGTCGCTCCAACCCTACCGGGCCGACCTACAATGAGCAGTTCTTC. Residues: CASRSNPTGPTYNEQFF.

This sequence joins TRBV2 and TRBJ2-7; D is ambiguous. Germline assignment: CDR1 SNHLY and CDR2 FYNNEI. This CDR3 contains 11 residues. The V and J ends lost 9 bases and 5 bases respectively, with 11 bases between them. The CDR3 sequence is CASRAPDEQYF. The DNA for the CDR3 is TGTGCCAGTAGGGCCCCCGACGAGCAGTACTTC.

This clonotype turned up a few times. The chain uses TRBV27 and TRBJ2-5; no reliable D call. Germline V gene sequence: CDR1 MNHEY, CDR2 SMNVEV (reference sequence). Trimming removed 10 bases from V and 2 bases from J, with 17 bases in between. This CDR3 has 14 amino acids. The CDR3 DNA follows: TGTGCCACCAAAAAACAAGCGATTCAAGAGACCCAGTACTTC. Translating it yields CATKKQAIQETQYF.

This clonotype was seen more than once but under ten times. The rearrangement uses TRBV20-1 and TRBJ2-7; a possible D gene is TRBD2 (6 bases). Between the trimmed V and J ends, which lost 3 bases and 1 base, there was a span of 13 bases. Germline V gene data show CDR1 as DFQATT and CDR2 as SNEGSKA (reference sequence). The CDR3 is 14 amino acids. The CDR3 nucleotides are TGCAGTGCTAGGAGTGTTAGCGGTTCCTACGAGCAGTACTTC. The encoded protein is CSARSVSGSYEQYF.

The chain joins TRBV4-1 to TRBJ2-3, with D possibly being TRBD1 (6 bases). The CDR3 totals 14 residues. The germline gives CDR1 MGHRA, CDR2 YSYEKL. Trimming removed 3 bases at V and 4 bases at J, with 11 bases between. CDR3 bases: TGCGCCAGCAGCCACCCGGACAGAGCAGATACGCAGTATTTT. Translation gives CASSHPDRADTQYF.

V gene TRBV7-8 combines with J gene TRBJ2-5; TRBD1 or TRBD2 may be the D gene (5 bases each). Germline values: CDR1 SGHVS, CDR2 FQNEAQ. Between the trimmed V and J ends, which lost 1 base and 13 bases, there was a span of 13 bases. CDR3 length: 12 amino acids. The CDR3 region is CASSLGQRVLYF. CDR3 coding DNA: TGTGCCAGCAGCTTAGGACAGAGGGTCTTGTACTTC.

The rearrangement joins TRBV10-3 to TRBJ2-7; D could derive from TRBD1 or TRBD2 (5 bases each). Germline CDR1 is ENHRY and CDR2 is SYGVKD. This CDR3 spans 15 amino acids. Trimming shortened V by 2 bases and J by 4 bases, and 15 bases separated the two germline ends. CDR3 bases: TGTGCCATCAGTGAGCCAGAGACGGGACGATACGAGCAGTACTTC. This sequence encodes CAISEPETGRYEQYF.

This clonotype was found many times. The chain recombines TRBV4-3 with TRBJ2-7; D unresolved. This CDR3 spans 17 amino acids. V was cut by 2 bases and J by 1 base, with 18 bases left in between. Germline V gene sequence: CDR1 LGHNA, CDR2 YSLEER. DNA of the CDR3: TGCGCCAGCAGCCAATATTTCTCGGTCTATCAATCCTACGAGCAGTACTTC. Amino acid sequence: CASSQYFSVYQSYEQYF.

A few counts support this clonotype. This rearrangement joins TRBV20-1 to TRBJ2-1, with no clear D. The CDR3 extends over 11 amino acids. The V gene lost 3 bases and the J gene lost 6 bases, with 6 bases spanning the gap. The germline gives CDR1 DFQATT, CDR2 SNEGSKA (reference sequence). The CDR3: CSARPVNEQFF. Written as DNA, the CDR3 is TGCAGTGCTAGGCCAGTCAATGAGCAGTTCTTC.

This chain connects TRBV6-2 or TRBV6-3 to TRBJ1-5, with a possible D match to TRBD1 (6 bases). The CDR3 is made up of 14 amino acids. Per germline, CDR1 MNHEY and CDR2 SVGEGT. Between the trimmed V and J ends, which lost 0 bases and 7 bases, there was a span of 10 bases. CDR3 in DNA: TGTGCCAGCAGTTACTCGCCAGGGGAACAGCCCCAGCATTTT. As protein: CASSYSPGEQPQHF.

The chain employs TRBV7-9 and TRBJ2-2; TRBD2 might be the D (5 bases). There are 15 residues in the CDR3. Germline values: CDR1 SEHNR, CDR2 FQNEAQ (reference sequence). V lost 4 bases, J lost 1 base, and 10 bases lay in between. Here the CDR3 reads CASSSRRENTGELFF. As DNA, the CDR3 is TGTGCCAGCAGCTCTCGTCGGGAGAACACCGGGGAGCTGTTTTTT.

This clonotype showed up just a few times. The V and J genes are TRBV11-2 and TRBJ1-2, with 8 bases lining up with TRBD1. This CDR3 is 17 amino acids long. CDR1 and CDR2 from the germline V gene are SGHAT and FQNNGV. V shed 1 base, J shed 6 bases, and the junction held 13 bases outside the gene matches. The CDR3 reads CASSLVGQGQPSDGYTF. The CDR3 bases are TGTGCCAGCAGCTTAGTAGGACAGGGCCAACCATCAGATGGCTACACCTTC.

This clonotype was observed at least ten times. The chain links TRBV25-1 to TRBJ2-7; D is unclear. Germline CDR1 and CDR2: MGHDK and SYGVNS. V lost 1 base and J lost 6, with 4 bases in between. This CDR3 comprises 11 residues. The CDR3 DNA sequence: TGTGCCAGCAGTGAATTGGGCGAGCAGTACTTC. Its protein product is CASSELGEQYF.

This chain links TRBV6-5 with TRBJ2-7; TRBD2 matches 10 bases. Losses at the gene ends were 2 bases for V and 2 bases for J; bases not matched to a gene: 9. The germline V gene encodes CDR1 MNHEY and CDR2 SVGAGI. This CDR3 has 17 residues. The CDR3 sequence: CASSYRGSGRATYEQYF. CDR3 DNA sequence: TGTGCCAGCAGTTACCGGGGGAGCGGGAGGGCTACCTACGAGCAGTACTTC.

This clonotype was observed a handful of times. This chain connects TRBV19 to TRBJ2-3, with TRBD1 as a possible D gene (5 bases). This CDR3 has 15 amino acids. Looked up from germline, CDR1 is LNHDA and CDR2 is SQIVND (reference sequence). V gave up 2 bases and J gave up 0 bases, with 9 bases separating them. The chain's CDR3 is CASSIQGASTDTQYF. The CDR3 region has the DNA TGTGCCAGTAGTATACAGGGTGCTAGCACAGATACGCAGTATTTT.

The rearrangement uses TRBV2 and TRBJ2-2, with 8 bases identical to TRBD1. Germline V gives CDR1 SNHLY, CDR2 FYNNEI. This CDR3 contains 14 residues. V shed 7 bases and J 0 bases; nucleotides not matched to a gene: 1. CDR3 DNA: TGTGCCAGCACGGACAGGGCGAACACCGGGGAGCTGTTTTTT. Protein: CASTDRANTGELFF. Variable domain in full (rest from reference TRBV2 and TRBJ2-2): EPEVTQTPSHQVTQMGQEVILRCVPISNHLYFYWYRQILGQKVEFLVSFYNNEISEKSEIFDDQFSVERPDGSNFTLKIRSTKLEDSAMYFCASTDRANTGELFFGEGSRLTVL.

This clonotype was picked up many times. The V and J genes are TRBV5-1 and TRBJ2-2, with 11 bases aligning to TRBD2. J lost 6 bases, V lost 3 bases, and 4 bases had no gene match. The CDR3 loop spans 15 amino acids. Germline loops: CDR1 SGHRS, CDR2 YFSETQ. CDR3 DNA sequence: TGCGCCAGCAGCTCGACTAGCGGGATGGCCGGGGAGCTGTTTTTT. It specifies CASSSTSGMAGELFF.

The chain recombines TRBV5-5 with TRBJ2-3, with a tentative D call TRBD2 (7 bases). There are 17 residues in the CDR3. The germline V and J ends were trimmed by 4 bases and 1 base, with 19 bases remaining between them. Germline V gene sequence: CDR1 SGHKS, CDR2 YYEKEE (reference sequence). CDR3 protein: CASSNPLGGGRTDTQYF. The DNA of the CDR3 is TGTGCCAGCAGCAACCCTTTGGGGGGGGGGCGCACAGATACGCAGTATTTT.

This clonotype has just a few counts. The J gene is TRBJ1-2, the V gene TRBV3-1; 7 positions agree with TRBD1. V was pared by 1 base and J by 5 bases, with 7 bases of the junction left unmatched. Germline V gene data show CDR1 as LGHDT and CDR2 as YNNKEL (reference sequence). The CDR3 has 15 amino acids. CDR3 sequence: CASSQGDSPPYGYTF. CDR3 bases: TGTGCCAGCAGCCAAGGGGACAGTCCTCCATATGGCTACACCTTC.

The rearrangement joins TRBV27 to TRBJ1-6, with 12 positions matching TRBD1. V trimming: 2 bases; J trimming: 7 bases; junction bases outside the gene matches: 3. CDR3 length: 16 amino acids. Germline CDR1 is MNHEY and CDR2 is SMNVEV (reference sequence). The CDR3 coding sequence is TGTGCCAGCAGTTTAATTGGGACAGGGGGCAATTCACCCCTCCACTTT. Protein product: CASSLIGTGGNSPLHF.

The J gene is TRBJ2-3, the V gene TRBV4-2, with 7 nucleotides matching TRBD2. CDR3 length equals 18 residues. Trimming removed 1 base from V and 1 base from J; junction bases left unmatched: 11. Germline V gene sequence: CDR1 LGHNA, CDR2 YNFKEQ. The CDR3: CASSQGTRGRAGTDTQYF. The CDR3 DNA reads as TGTGCCAGCAGCCAAGGGACTCGAGGGAGGGCCGGCACAGATACGCAGTATTTT.

The chain joins TRBV12-3 or TRBV12-4 to TRBJ1-2; 8 bases match TRBD1. After removal of 7 bases from V and 4 bases from J, the junction contained 14 bases not matched to a gene. This CDR3 region has 16 residues. CDR3 region: CASTLVGRGRGYGYTF. In DNA, the CDR3 is TGTGCCAGCACTCTTGTGGGCAGGGGGCGCGGCTATGGCTACACCTTC.

The genes are TRBV20-1 and TRBJ2-3; TRBD2 is a possible D gene (7 bases). In germline, CDR1 is DFQATT, CDR2 SNEGSKA (reference sequence). This CDR3 spans 16 amino acids. V gave up 5 bases and J gave up 6 bases, with 24 bases separating them. The CDR3 nucleotides are TGCAGTGCTTCTCGTATGGGGGGGGCTGGGGCCGATACGCAGTATTTT. The encoded protein is CSASRMGGAGADTQYF.

The gene calls are TRBV6-5 and TRBJ1-1, with no clear D. Per germline, CDR1 MNHEY and CDR2 SVGAGI. V dropped 2 bases and J dropped 1 base, with 8 bases sitting between them. The CDR3 extends over 14 amino acids. CDR3: CASSYKARNTEAFF. The CDR3 nucleotides read TGTGCCAGCAGTTACAAGGCACGGAACACTGAAGCTTTCTTT.